One and the same sample provided the 24 T cell receptor beta chains below, sequenced in a study of long-term antiretroviral therapy in people with HIV. Sequencing relied on immunoSEQ assay v3.0, run at survey level. Some clones are missing from TCRdb's copy, which holds only in-frame ones; the method was immunoSEQ multiplex PCR. The sample lists tens of thousands of clones, less than 95% occurring once. Source: unsorted PBMCs, taken just over 9 years after starting antiretroviral therapy. The receptors stem from a man aged 25 to 40 with HIV.

The chain recombines TRBV28 with TRBJ1-6; D might be TRBD1 (6 bases). V was pared by 5 bases and J by 10 bases, with 15 bases between. Germline V gene data show CDR1 as MDHEN and CDR2 as SYDVKM. This CDR3 comprises 14 residues. The CDR3 DNA sequence: TGTGCCAGCAGTAATTCCCAGGGGCGGTCACCCCTCCACTTT. It codes for CASSNSQGRSPLHF.

The rearrangement joins TRBV7-2 to TRBJ2-7, with 9 nucleotides matching TRBD2. Losses at the gene ends were 0 bases for V and 2 bases for J; bases not matched to a gene: 2. The CDR3 runs to 15 residues. Germline V CDR1 and CDR2: SGHTA, FQGNSA. CDR3: CASSLAGGGAYEQYV. Written as DNA, the CDR3 is TGTGCCAGCAGCTTAGCTGGCGGGGGGGCCTACGAGCAGTACGTC.

This sequence joins TRBV27 and TRBJ2-1; 13 bases line up with TRBD2. V gave up 6 bases and J gave up 7 bases; unmatched junction bases: 9. Looked up from germline, CDR1 is MNHEY and CDR2 is SMNVEV (reference sequence). CDR3 length equals 16 residues. In DNA form, the CDR3 reads TGTGCCAGCAGCAAAACCGGGACTAGCGGGGTAAATGAGCAGTTCTTC. Its protein is CASSKTGTSGVNEQFF.

The V and J genes are TRBV27 and TRBJ2-7, with 8 bases that match TRBD1. Germline V gene lookup returns CDR1 MNHEY and CDR2 SMNVEV (reference sequence). This CDR3 contains 12 residues. The V and J ends lost 6 bases and 6 bases, in that order; junction bases with no gene match: 4. CDR3 sequence reads: CASRSQGAEQYF. The DNA for the CDR3 is TGTGCCAGCAGGTCCCAGGGGGCCGAGCAGTACTTC.

The chain employs TRBV5-1 and TRBJ2-3, with 7 bases identical to TRBD2. The CDR3 sequence is 14 residues long. Germline CDR1 and CDR2: SGHRS and YFSETQ. Trimming at V came to 7 bases and at J to 2 bases, leaving 7 bases not matched to a gene. DNA for the CDR3: TGCGCCAGCGGGCCGCGGGGGTTCACAGATACGCAGTATTTT. It translates to CASGPRGFTDTQYF.

The chain recombines TRBV25-1 with TRBJ2-5, with TRBD2 as a possible D gene (5 bases). V shed 2 bases and J shed 2 bases, with 15 bases lying between them. The CDR3 is made up of 16 amino acids. The V gene's germline CDR1 is MGHDK and CDR2 SYGVNS. CDR3 residues: CASSEPSQQNQETQYF. CDR3 DNA: TGTGCCAGCAGTGAACCTAGCCAGCAAAATCAAGAGACCCAGTACTTC.

The chain uses TRBV5-1 and TRBJ1-6; D might be TRBD1 (6 bases). Trimming took off 1 base at V and 4 bases at J, with 12 bases between the two ends. The CDR3 loop spans 16 amino acids. Germline CDR1 reads SGHRS; CDR2 reads YFSETQ. The CDR3 spells CASSLTTGTYNSPLHF. In DNA, the CDR3 is TGCGCCAGCAGCTTGACAACCGGGACATATAATTCACCCCTCCACTTT.

DNA of the CDR3: TGTGCCAGCAGTAGGGACAATAGTGAAAAACTGTTTTTT. The encoded protein is CASSRDNSEKLFF. The chain recombines TRBV2 with TRBJ1-4, with D possibly matching TRBD1 (6 bases). Per germline, CDR1 SNHLY and CDR2 FYNNEI. CDR3 length: 13 residues. V was trimmed by 5 bases and J by 7 bases, leaving 11 bases between them. Supplemented by reference TRBV2 and TRBJ1-4, the full variable domain reads EPEVTQTPSHQVTQMGQEVILRCVPISNHLYFYWYRQILGQKVEFLVSFYNNEISEKSEIFDDQFSVERPDGSNFTLKIRSTKLEDSAMYFCASSRDNSEKLFFGSGTQLSVL.

The chain combines TRBV28 with TRBJ2-1; TRBD2 agrees at 12 bases. Per the germline V gene, CDR1 is MDHEN and CDR2 is SYDVKM. The junction had 4 bases not matched to a gene; V was cut back by 4 bases and J by 6 bases. The CDR3 has 15 amino acids. CDR3 protein: CASSSSSGGGNEQFF. In nucleotides, the CDR3 is TGTGCCAGCAGTTCCTCTAGCGGGGGGGGCAATGAGCAGTTCTTC.

The gene calls are TRBV28 and TRBJ2-3, with TRBD1 matching over 7 bases. The CDR3 length is 14 residues. The ends lost 6 bases at V and 0 bases at J; junction bases unmatched: 3. From germline, CDR1 is MDHEN and CDR2 SYDVKM. Here the CDR3 reads CASRWDRSTDTQYF. The CDR3 DNA reads TGTGCCAGCAGATGGGACAGAAGCACAGATACGCAGTATTTT.

The rearrangement uses TRBV5-1 and TRBJ2-3; TRBD2 matches at 11 bases. The germline gives CDR1 SGHRS, CDR2 YFSETQ. This CDR3 is 15 amino acids long. V trimming: 5 bases; J trimming: 5 bases; junction bases outside the gene matches: 7. CDR3 sequence reads: CASREGLAGGDTQYF. In DNA form, the CDR3 reads TGCGCCAGCAGGGAGGGGCTAGCGGGGGGAGATACGCAGTATTTT.

V and J are TRBV5-6 and TRBJ2-1, with 9 positions matching TRBD2. Germline loops: CDR1 SGHDT, CDR2 YYEEEE. The CDR3 is 15 amino acids. Trimming cost V 5 bases and J 9 bases; bases outside gene matches: 12. The CDR3 protein is CASRLAGETPLEQFF. The CDR3 DNA sequence: TGTGCCAGCAGGTTAGCGGGGGAGACTCCTCTTGAGCAGTTCTTC.

The J gene is TRBJ2-2, the V gene TRBV19, with 8 bases identical to TRBD1. In germline, CDR1 is LNHDA, CDR2 SQIVND (reference sequence). CDR3 length: 15 residues. Germline trimming cut 7 bases from V and 3 bases from J; bases unmatched to any gene: 7. CDR3 nucleotide sequence: TGTGCCAGTAAGGCCGGGACAGGACACACCGGGGAGCTGTTTTTT. This sequence encodes CASKAGTGHTGELFF.

The rearrangement joins TRBV10-1 to TRBJ2-5; tentatively, D is TRBD2 (6 bases). The germline V gene has CDR1 WNHNN and CDR2 SYGVQD (reference sequence). This CDR3 region has 14 residues. Trimming removed 6 bases at V and 1 base at J, with 12 bases between. This CDR3 reads CASSKGLSQETQYF. CDR3 DNA sequence: TGCGCCAGCAGCAAGGGACTCTCCCAAGAGACCCAGTACTTC.

This chain links TRBV9 with TRBJ1-2, with unresolved D. Trimming left V 0 bases short and J 4 bases short, with 4 bases between. CDR1 SGDLS and CDR2 YYNGEE come from the germline V gene. This CDR3 spans 12 amino acids. The CDR3 loop is CASSVDGYGYTF. The CDR3 DNA follows: TGTGCCAGCAGCGTAGACGGCTATGGCTACACCTTC.

Here the CDR3 DNA reads TGTGCCACCAGCAGATCCTTGGCCAGGGTAAAGGAGACTGAAGCTTTCTTT. It codes for CATSRSLARVKETEAFF. The rearrangement links TRBV15 to TRBJ1-1, with a possible D match to TRBD1 (5 bases). Deletions cut 2 bases from V and 5 bases from J, with 21 bases between. CDR1 and CDR2 from the germline V gene are LNHNV and YYDKDF (reference sequence). The CDR3 sequence is 17 residues long.

Concerning this clone: Germline and junction disagree at one end, which may indicate a read error. The CDR3 DNA sequence: TGCGCCAGCACTTTGGGAGGTTCTAACATTGAAGCTTTCTTT. This encodes CASTLGGSNIEAFF. The chain couples TRBV5-1 to TRBJ1-1; D unclear. CDR1 is SGHRS and CDR2 is YFSETQ in the germline V gene. CDR3 length equals 14 residues.

The rearrangement joins TRBV19 to TRBJ2-3; D possibly uses TRBD1 or TRBD2 (5 bases each). There are 15 residues in the CDR3. CDR1 LNHDA and CDR2 SQIVND come from the germline V gene (reference sequence). Trimming left V 5 bases short and J 0 bases short, with 12 bases between. The CDR3 DNA follows: TGTGCCAGTAGTGCCCGGGACCCTAGCACAGATACGCAGTATTTT. Amino acids: CASSARDPSTDTQYF.

The chain is built from TRBV29-1 and TRBJ1-4; 7 nucleotides agree with TRBD1. Germline assignment: CDR1 SQVTM and CDR2 ANQGSEA. Trimming removed 7 bases from V and 6 bases from J; junction bases left unmatched: 8. There are 13 residues in the CDR3. DNA for the CDR3: TGCAGCGCCCTAGAGGGGGCCGATGAAAAACTGTTTTTT. This gives the protein CSALEGADEKLFF.

The V call is TRBV29-1, the J call TRBJ2-6; TRBD1 matches at 7 bases. In germline, CDR1 is SQVTM, CDR2 ANQGSEA. The CDR3 totals 16 residues. V shed 6 bases and J 0 bases; nucleotides not matched to a gene: 8. CDR3 in DNA: TGCAGCGTCGAGACAGGGTACCCCTCTGGGGCCAACGTCCTGACTTTC. It specifies CSVETGYPSGANVLTF.

The chain has TRBV7-9 and TRBJ2-1, with TRBD1 identical over 10 bases. Germline V lookup: CDR1 SEHNR, CDR2 FQNEAQ (reference sequence). V lost 4 bases to trimming and J lost 4 bases; unmatched junction nucleotides: 4. The CDR3 runs 15 residues. As DNA, the CDR3 is TGTGCCAGCAGCTACCGGGACAGGGGATACAATGAGCAGTTCTTC. Encoded protein: CASSYRDRGYNEQFF.

The chain couples TRBV27 to TRBJ1-1; 8 positions agree with TRBD1. J was trimmed by 3 bases and V by 0 bases; bases with no gene match: 9. The CDR3 has 17 amino acids. Germline V CDR1 and CDR2: MNHEY, SMNVEV (reference sequence). The CDR3 region is CASSLSYGTGGDTEAFF. CDR3 DNA sequence: TGTGCCAGCAGTTTATCTTATGGGACAGGAGGGGACACTGAAGCTTTCTTT.

The table lists this clone with a count of one. The chain couples TRBV6-5 to TRBJ1-3, with 7 positions matching TRBD1. Germline-derived CDR1 and CDR2 are MNHEY and SVGAGI. CDR3 size: 14 residues. Unmatched junction bases numbered 8, after V lost 6 bases and J lost 6 bases. The CDR3 spells CASRGRDRENTIYF. For the CDR3, the DNA is TGTGCCAGCAGGGGCCGTGACAGGGAAAACACCATATATTTT.

The V call is TRBV27, the J call TRBJ2-1; 8 bases align to TRBD2. With V trimmed by 6 bases and J by 7 bases, 5 bases remained unmatched. This CDR3 has 13 residues. Germline lookup yields CDR1 MNHEY and CDR2 SMNVEV (reference sequence). The CDR3 nucleotides are TGTGCCAGCAGAGAAGCGGGGGCTAATGAGCAGTTCTTC. Translated: CASREAGANEQFF.